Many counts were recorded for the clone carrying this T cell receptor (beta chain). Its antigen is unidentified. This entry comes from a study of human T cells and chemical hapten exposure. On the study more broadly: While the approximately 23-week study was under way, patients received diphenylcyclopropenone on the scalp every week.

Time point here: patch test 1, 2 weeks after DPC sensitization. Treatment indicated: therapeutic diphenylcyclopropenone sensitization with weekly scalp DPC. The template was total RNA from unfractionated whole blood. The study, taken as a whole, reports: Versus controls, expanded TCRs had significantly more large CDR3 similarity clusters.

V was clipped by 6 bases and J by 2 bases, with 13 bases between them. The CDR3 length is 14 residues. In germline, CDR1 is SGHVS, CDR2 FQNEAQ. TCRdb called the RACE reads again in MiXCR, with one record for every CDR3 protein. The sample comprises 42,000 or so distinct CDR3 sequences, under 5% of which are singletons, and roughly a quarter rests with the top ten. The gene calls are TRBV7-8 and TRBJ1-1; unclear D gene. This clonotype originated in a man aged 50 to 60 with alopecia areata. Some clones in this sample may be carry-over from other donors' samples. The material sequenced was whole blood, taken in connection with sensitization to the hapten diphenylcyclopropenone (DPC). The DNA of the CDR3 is TGTGCCAGCAGTCTCGCCGTTCAAAACACTGAAGCTTTCTTT. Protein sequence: CASSLAVQNTEAFF.